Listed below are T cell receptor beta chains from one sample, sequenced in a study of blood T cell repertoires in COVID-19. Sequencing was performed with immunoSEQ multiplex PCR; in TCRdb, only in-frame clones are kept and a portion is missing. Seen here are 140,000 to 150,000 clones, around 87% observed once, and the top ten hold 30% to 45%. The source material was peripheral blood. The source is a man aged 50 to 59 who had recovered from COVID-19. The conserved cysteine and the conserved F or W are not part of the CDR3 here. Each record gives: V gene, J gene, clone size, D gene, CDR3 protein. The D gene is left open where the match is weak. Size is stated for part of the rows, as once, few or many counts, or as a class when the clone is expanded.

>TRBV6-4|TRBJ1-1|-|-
ASRADRTSTEAF
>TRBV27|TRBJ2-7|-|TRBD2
ASWRSGLAGGEQY
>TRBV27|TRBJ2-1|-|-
ASSFSLGQQNEQF
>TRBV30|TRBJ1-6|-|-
AWRPGSYNSPLH
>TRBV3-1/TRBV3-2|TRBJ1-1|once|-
ASSQVLQGTEAF
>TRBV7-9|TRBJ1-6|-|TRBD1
ASQGQAALGSPLH
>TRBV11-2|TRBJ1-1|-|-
ASKIHQNTEAF
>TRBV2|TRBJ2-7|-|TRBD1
ASTETGGYEQY
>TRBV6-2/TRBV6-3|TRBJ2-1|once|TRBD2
ASSYQASGVYNEQF
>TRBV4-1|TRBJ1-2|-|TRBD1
ASSPSTGGEYGYT
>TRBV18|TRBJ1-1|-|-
ASSPPSSGMYAF
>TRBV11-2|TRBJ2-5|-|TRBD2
ASSLGLAGGQETQY
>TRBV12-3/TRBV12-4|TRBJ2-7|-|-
ASSLGGTYEQY
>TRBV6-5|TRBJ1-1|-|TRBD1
ATGGQANFEAF
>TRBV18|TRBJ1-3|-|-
ASSPPGRSGNTIY
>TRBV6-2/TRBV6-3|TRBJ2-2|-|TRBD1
ASSRGQGRFHGELF
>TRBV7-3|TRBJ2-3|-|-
ASSLTGVSTDTQY
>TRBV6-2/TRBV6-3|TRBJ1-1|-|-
ASSWGGNTEAF
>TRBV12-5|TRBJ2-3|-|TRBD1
ASGPNTGGVTDTQY
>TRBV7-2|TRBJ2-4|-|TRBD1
ASSLAGQGRNIQY
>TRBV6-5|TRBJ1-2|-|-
ASSIRENYGYT
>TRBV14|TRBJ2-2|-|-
ASSQEQLPSRTGELF
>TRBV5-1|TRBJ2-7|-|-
ASSEVISYEQY
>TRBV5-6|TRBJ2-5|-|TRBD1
ASSRDRGGETQY
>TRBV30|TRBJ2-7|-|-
AWSPGDMSSYEQY
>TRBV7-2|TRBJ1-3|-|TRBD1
ASSRQGQGILSGNTIY
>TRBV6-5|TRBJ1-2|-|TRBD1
ASSLQGVHGYT
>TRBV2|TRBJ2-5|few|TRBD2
ASSVRLAETQY
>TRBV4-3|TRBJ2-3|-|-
ASSQDLRKTQY
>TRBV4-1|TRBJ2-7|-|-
ASSRAAVSAYEQY
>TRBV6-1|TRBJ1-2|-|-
ASSEASSYGYT
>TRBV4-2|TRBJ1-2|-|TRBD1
ASSQDADRPYGYT
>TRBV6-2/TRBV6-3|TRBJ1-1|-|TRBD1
ASSYSGTGVQLGAF
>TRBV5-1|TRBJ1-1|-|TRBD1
ASSGTTGYPTEAF
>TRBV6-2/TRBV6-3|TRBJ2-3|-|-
ASSYSGTTDTQY
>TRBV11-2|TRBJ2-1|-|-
ASSSLRAGGGNEQF
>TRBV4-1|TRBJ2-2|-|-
ASSQGQGDTGELF
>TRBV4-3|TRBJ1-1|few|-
ASSLDREAF
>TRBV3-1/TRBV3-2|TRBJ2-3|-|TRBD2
ASSQVVLAGTCTDTQY
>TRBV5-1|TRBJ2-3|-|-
ASSLRPGQPTDTQY
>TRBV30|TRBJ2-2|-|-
AWSVGAGTGELF
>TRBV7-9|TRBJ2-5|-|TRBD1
ASRPPDRGQETQY
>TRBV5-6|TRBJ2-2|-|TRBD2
ASSLRLAGGPDGELF
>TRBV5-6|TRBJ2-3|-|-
ASSYLQAGGASTDTQY
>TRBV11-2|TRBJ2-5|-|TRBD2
ASSASRTSGGQETQY
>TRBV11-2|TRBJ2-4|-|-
ASSLALAKNIQY
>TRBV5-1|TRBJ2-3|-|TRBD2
ASSFSGLAGTSTDTQY
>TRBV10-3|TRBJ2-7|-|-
AIRQSYEQY
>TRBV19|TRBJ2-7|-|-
ASSKTGESSYEQY
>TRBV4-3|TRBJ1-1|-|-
ASSQDWSESTEAF
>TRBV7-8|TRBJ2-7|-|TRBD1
ASSLRSGQGQREQY